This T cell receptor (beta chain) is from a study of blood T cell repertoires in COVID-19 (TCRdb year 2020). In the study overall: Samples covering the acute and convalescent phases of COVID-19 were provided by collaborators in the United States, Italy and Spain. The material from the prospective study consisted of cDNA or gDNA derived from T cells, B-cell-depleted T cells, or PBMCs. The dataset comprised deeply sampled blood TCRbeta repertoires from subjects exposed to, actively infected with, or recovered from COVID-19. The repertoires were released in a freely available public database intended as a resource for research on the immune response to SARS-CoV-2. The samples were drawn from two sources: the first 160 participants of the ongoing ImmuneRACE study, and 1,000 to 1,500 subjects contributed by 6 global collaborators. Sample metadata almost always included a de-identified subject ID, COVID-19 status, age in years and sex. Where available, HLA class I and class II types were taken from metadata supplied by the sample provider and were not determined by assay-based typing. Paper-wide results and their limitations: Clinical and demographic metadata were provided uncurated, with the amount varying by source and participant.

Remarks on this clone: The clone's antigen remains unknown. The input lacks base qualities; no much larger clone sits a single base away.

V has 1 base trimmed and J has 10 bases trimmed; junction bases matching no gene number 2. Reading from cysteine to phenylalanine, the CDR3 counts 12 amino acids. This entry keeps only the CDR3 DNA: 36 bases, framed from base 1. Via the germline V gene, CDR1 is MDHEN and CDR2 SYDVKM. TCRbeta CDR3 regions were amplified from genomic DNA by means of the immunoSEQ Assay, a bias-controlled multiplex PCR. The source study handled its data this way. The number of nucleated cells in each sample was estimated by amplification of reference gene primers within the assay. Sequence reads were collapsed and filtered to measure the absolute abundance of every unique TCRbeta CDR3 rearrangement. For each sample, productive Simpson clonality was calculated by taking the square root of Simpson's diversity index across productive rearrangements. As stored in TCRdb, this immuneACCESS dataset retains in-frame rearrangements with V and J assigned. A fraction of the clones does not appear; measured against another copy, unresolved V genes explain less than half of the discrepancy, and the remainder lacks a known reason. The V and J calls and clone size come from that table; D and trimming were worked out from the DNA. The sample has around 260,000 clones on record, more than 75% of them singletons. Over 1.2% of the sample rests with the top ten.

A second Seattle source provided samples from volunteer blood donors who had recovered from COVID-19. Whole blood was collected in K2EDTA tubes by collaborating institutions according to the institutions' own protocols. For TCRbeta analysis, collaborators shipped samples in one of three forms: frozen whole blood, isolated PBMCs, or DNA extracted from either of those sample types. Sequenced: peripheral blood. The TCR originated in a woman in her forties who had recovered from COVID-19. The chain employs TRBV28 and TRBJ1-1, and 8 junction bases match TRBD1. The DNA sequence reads TGTGCCAGCAGTTTATCCAGGGGGCTAGCTTTCTTT. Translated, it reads CASSLSRGLAFF.